This is a list of T cell receptor beta chains from one sample in a study of CD8 T cells in ankylosing spondylitis. TCRdb called the 5' RACE reads again in MiXCR, with one record for every CDR3 protein. The sample has roughly 160,000 distinct CDR3 sequences, about 9.9% seen once. What was sequenced was blood, either unsorted or a sorted T cell fraction (not recorded which). These receptor sequences come from a male donor with ankylosing spondylitis or in good health (not recorded which). Each CDR3 is given with its conserved first and last residue. The order of the fields is D gene, clone size, V gene, J gene, CDR3 protein, CDR3 DNA. The D gene is left open where the match is weak. The size of a clone is reported for some rows only, either as once, few or many, or as a class for expanded clones.

TRBD1,many,TRBV24-1,TRBJ1-4,CATSDPQGAAGEKLFF,TGTGCCACCAGTGATCCACAGGGGGCCGCGGGTGAAAAACTGTTTTTT
NA,few,TRBV2,TRBJ2-7,CASSVTRDEQYF,TGTGCCAGCAGTGTAACCAGGGACGAGCAGTACTTC
TRBD1,many,TRBV10-2,TRBJ1-2,CASSENRGDYGYTF,TGCGCCAGCAGTGAAAACAGGGGCGACTATGGCTACACCTTC
NA,many,TRBV5-6,TRBJ2-5,CASSSAGPKRGETQYF,TGTGCCAGCAGCTCCGCGGGACCGAAAAGAGGAGAGACCCAGTACTTC
NA,many,TRBV5-6,TRBJ1-4,CASSGKGELATNEKLFF,TGTGCCAGCAGCGGTAAGGGGGAACTAGCAACTAATGAAAAACTGTTTTTT
NA,many,TRBV6-5,TRBJ2-7,CASSRDGFWYF,TGTGCCAGCAGTAGGGACGGCTTTTGGTACTTC
TRBD1,many,TRBV29-1,TRBJ1-2,CSAYLAGQGYGYTF,TGCAGCGCCTACCTCGCAGGACAGGGTTATGGCTACACCTTC
TRBD1,many,TRBV20-1,TRBJ1-2,CSALEGAAGYGYTF,TGCAGTGCTCTGGAGGGGGCGGCAGGCTATGGCTACACCTTC
TRBD1,many,TRBV12-3/TRBV12-4,TRBJ2-5,CASSLVRGLETQYF,TGTGCCAGCAGTTTAGTCAGGGGGCTGGAGACCCAGTACTTC
NA,many,TRBV7-2,TRBJ2-3,CASSLVVEGWDTQYF,TGTGCCAGCAGCTTAGTGGTTGAGGGGTGGGATACGCAGTATTTT
TRBD1,NA,TRBV27,TRBJ1-2,CASTKRGTGGGNYGYTF,TGTGCCAGCACTAAAAGAGGGACAGGGGGCGGCAACTATGGCTACACCTTC
TRBD2,many,TRBV12-3/TRBV12-4,TRBJ2-1,CASSFEIAGGVNEQFF,TGTGCCAGCAGTTTCGAAATAGCGGGAGGGGTCAATGAGCAGTTCTTC
TRBD1,NA,TRBV7-9,TRBJ2-7,CASSSSSTGFPYEQYF,TGTGCCAGCAGCTCCTCTTCGACAGGGTTTCCCTACGAGCAGTACTTC
TRBD1,many,TRBV7-6,TRBJ1-3,CASSLSIQGALGNTIYF,TGTGCCAGCAGCCTCTCGATACAGGGGGCGCTTGGAAACACCATATATTTT
NA,many,TRBV20-1,TRBJ2-7,CSARELRDSYEQYF,TGCAGTGCTAGGGAACTGCGGGACTCCTACGAGCAGTACTTC
NA,many,TRBV18,TRBJ1-4,CASSPHPPF,TGTGCCAGCTCACCACACCCCCCTTTT
NA,many,TRBV12-3/TRBV12-4,TRBJ2-1,CASSPSAYNEQFF,TGTGCCAGCAGTCCTAGTGCCTACAATGAGCAGTTCTTC
TRBD2,NA,TRBV20-1,TRBJ2-7,CSVSTSGSGKYF,TGCAGTGTTTCGACTAGCGGGAGCGGGAAGTACTTC
NA,NA,TRBV2,TRBJ1-2,CASRLDVGYTF,TGTGCCAGCAGACTCGACGTTGGCTACACCTTC
NA,many,TRBV12-3/TRBV12-4,TRBJ1-5,CASSLVQTSNQPQHF,TGTGCCAGCAGTTTAGTCCAGACTAGCAATCAGCCCCAGCATTTT
TRBD2,NA,TRBV7-9,TRBJ2-7,CASSSSGGLGKGYEQYF,TGTGCCAGCAGCTCTAGCGGGGGGCTAGGGAAGGGCTACGAGCAGTACTTC
NA,few,TRBV30,TRBJ1-2,CAWMDPSYGYTF,TGTGCCTGGATGGATCCTTCCTATGGCTACACCTTC
TRBD1,many,TRBV28,TRBJ2-5,CATVDRAKETQYF,TGTGCCACCGTTGACAGGGCTAAAGAGACCCAGTACTTC
TRBD2,many,TRBV24-1,TRBJ2-1,CATTSGGTSSYNEQFF,TGTGCCACCACCAGCGGGGGAACTAGCTCCTACAATGAGCAGTTCTTC
NA,NA,TRBV7-8,TRBJ1-1,CASSLAGRAEAFF,TGTGCCAGCAGCTTAGCGGGGAGGGCTGAAGCTTTCTTT
NA,many,TRBV12-3/TRBV12-4,TRBJ2-2,CASSFFLDGKGTGELFF,TGTGCCAGCAGTTTTTTCCTTGATGGGAAGGGCACCGGGGAGCTGTTTTTT
NA,NA,TRBV6-5,TRBJ2-7,CASSYAGQRPRGEQYF,TGTGCCAGCAGTTACGCAGGACAGCGACCAAGGGGGGAGCAGTACTTC
NA,NA,TRBV7-9,TRBJ1-2,CASSLGDRGGYTF,TGTGCCAGCAGCTTGGGGGATCGAGGTGGCTACACCTTC
TRBD1,NA,TRBV12-3/TRBV12-4,TRBJ1-1,CASRSPGQGANTEAFF,TGTGCCAGCAGGTCACCGGGACAGGGAGCGAACACTGAAGCTTTCTTT
NA,many,TRBV14,TRBJ2-3,CASSQDLNTQYF,TGTGCCAGCAGCCAAGATCTGAATACGCAGTATTTT
NA,NA,TRBV6-1,TRBJ1-3,CASRMVGSSGNTIYF,TGTGCCAGCAGGATGGTGGGCTCCTCTGGAAACACCATATATTTT
NA,few,TRBV6-5,TRBJ1-1,CASSYGDTSEAFF,TGTGCCAGCAGTTACGGGGACACCTCTGAAGCTTTCTTT
TRBD2,many,TRBV29-1,TRBJ2-3,CSVDGGASDTQYF,TGCAGCGTGGACGGGGGGGCCTCAGATACGCAGTATTTT
NA,few,TRBV7-6,TRBJ2-7,CASSFSLLGPSEQYF,TGTGCCAGCAGCTTTAGTTTGCTAGGCCCTAGCGAGCAGTACTTC
TRBD1,NA,TRBV6-1,TRBJ1-2,CASTQGQGEVDGYTF,TGTGCCAGCACCCAAGGACAGGGGGAGGTAGATGGCTACACCTTC
TRBD2,many,TRBV5-1,TRBJ2-3,CASSLATSGGADTQYF,TGCGCCAGCAGCTTGGCCACCAGCGGGGGGGCAGATACGCAGTATTTT
NA,many,TRBV2,TRBJ1-2,CASSASIRGGGYTF,TGTGCCAGCAGCGCCAGCATAAGGGGAGGCGGCTACACCTTC
NA,few,TRBV29-1,TRBJ2-7,CSVELRLDRNHEQYF,TGCAGCGTTGAGCTTCGCCTGGACAGAAACCACGAGCAGTACTTC
NA,many,TRBV29-1,TRBJ2-3,CSVDGNRGTDTQYF,TGCAGCGTTGACGGGAATAGGGGCACAGATACGCAGTATTTT
TRBD2,few,TRBV20-1,TRBJ2-3,CSARDVLAGGTDTQYF,TGCAGTGCTAGGGACGTACTAGCGGGGGGCACAGATACGCAGTATTTT
NA,many,TRBV10-2,TRBJ1-2,CASSVNLQAPVYGYTF,TGCGCCAGCAGTGTAAATTTACAGGCCCCCGTTTATGGCTACACCTTC
NA,NA,TRBV20-1,TRBJ2-7,CSARDLADPGAYEQYF,TGCAGTGCTAGAGATCTCGCGGATCCTGGGGCATACGAGCAGTACTTC
NA,many,TRBV5-6,TRBJ2-3,CASSLGGPSGDTQYF,TGTGCCAGCAGCTTGGGAGGGCCTTCAGGAGATACGCAGTATTTT
TRBD1,many,TRBV6-5,TRBJ2-7,CASSYSGDRNEQYF,TGTGCCAGCAGTTACTCGGGGGACAGGAACGAGCAGTACTTC
NA,many,TRBV5-1,TRBJ2-7,CASSLGGATNYEQYF,TGCGCCAGCAGCTTGGGGGGGGCGACTAACTACGAGCAGTACTTC
TRBD1,NA,TRBV27,TRBJ1-5,CASSLLGTGGQQPQHF,TGTGCCAGCAGTTTATTAGGGACAGGGGGCCAACAGCCCCAGCATTTT
NA,NA,TRBV1,TRBJ2-3,CTSSLEDMTRIKKNTQYF,TGCACCAGCAGCCTTGAAGACATGACTAGGATAAAGAAGAATACGCAGTATTTT